This paragraph covers one TCR beta chain sequence. Its antigen remains unknown. The PCR used 60 Vbeta and 13 Jbeta primers. This table comes from immunoSEQ multiplex PCR, and its TCRdb copy is limited to in-frame clones, with some not included. Of 150,000 to 200,000 clones detected, approximately 85% appear once; the ten largest clones hold about 9.3%. The sample comes from a study of cytomegalovirus exposure and HLA in healthy donors. Study-wide results and caveats: In an earlier analysis, most TCR beta V segments were productive about 87% or about 30% of the time. A later analysis reported that several of the most significant clusters appeared to be linked to common viral pathogens, among them Epstein-Barr virus. Analysis was carried out at a later point, and it linked a missense DCLRE1C variant to TCR beta V- and J-gene trimming.

The CDR3 is made up of 15 amino acids. CDR1 and CDR2 (germline): ENHRY, SYGVKD. V lost 9 bases, J lost 0 bases, and 18 bases lay in between. The gene calls are TRBV10-3 and TRBJ2-7; possible D gene TRBD1, 5 bases. The source material was PBMCs. The TCR was taken from a man aged 18 to 29 in good health and CMV-seropositive. This CDR3 is CAITSQVPSSYEQYF. CDR3 bases: TGTGCCATAACTTCACAGGTGCCGAGCTCCTACGAGCAGTACTTC.